What follows describes a single T cell receptor (beta chain). Its specificity is unknown. This sample stems from a study of shared clonotypes between healthy human individuals. Positively selected for CCR7, the CD45RO-negative cells used as naive CD8 cells excluded terminally differentiated effector memory CD45RA+ cells. Free of recent acute infections or vaccinations, the donors were healthy HIV-negative adults. Methods used by the authors: There were no quality scores in the junction-only immunoSEQ sequences, so filtering differed. Generated by immunoSEQ multiplex PCR, the TCRdb table keeps only in-frame clones and is missing some. D and trimming were read from the DNA, whereas the V and J calls and clone size are those reported in that table. The data show about 2 million clones, approximately 94% seen once. Losses at the gene ends were 7 bases for V and 3 bases for J; bases not matched to a gene: 8. Germline-derived CDR1 and CDR2 are SNHLY and FYNNEI. The length of the CDR3 is 15 residues.

General observations from the study: Researchers found naive subsets generally carried larger estimated richness than memory subsets.

This TCR derives from a man aged 18-30 years in good health. Sequenced input: naive CD8+ T cells sorted from blood. The chain uses TRBV2 and TRBJ2-7; TRBD2 matches 11 bases. CDR3 residues: CASMGLTSGSYEQYF. CDR3 DNA sequence: TGTGCCAGCATGGGGCTAACTAGCGGGAGCTACGAGCAGTACTTC. Full variable domain (rest looked up from reference TRBV2 and TRBJ2-7): EPEVTQTPSHQVTQMGQEVILRCVPISNHLYFYWYRQILGQKVEFLVSFYNNEISEKSEIFDDQFSVERPDGSNFTLKIRSTKLEDSAMYFCASMGLTSGSYEQYFGPGTRLTVT.